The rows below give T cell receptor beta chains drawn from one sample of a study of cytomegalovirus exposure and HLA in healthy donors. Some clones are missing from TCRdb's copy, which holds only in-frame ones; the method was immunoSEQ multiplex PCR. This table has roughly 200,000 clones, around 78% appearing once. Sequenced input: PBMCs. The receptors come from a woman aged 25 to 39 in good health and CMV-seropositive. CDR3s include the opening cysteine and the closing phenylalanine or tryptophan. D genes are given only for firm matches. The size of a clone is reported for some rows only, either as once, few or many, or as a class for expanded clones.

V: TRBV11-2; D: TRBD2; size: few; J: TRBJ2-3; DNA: TGTGCCAGCAGCTTAGACGGGAGGAGCACAGATACGCAGTATTTT; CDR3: CASSLDGRSTDTQYF
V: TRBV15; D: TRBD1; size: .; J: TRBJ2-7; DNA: TGTGCCACCAGCAGACTCCCCACGGGACAGGGGACCGAGCAGTACTTC; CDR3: CATSRLPTGQGTEQYF
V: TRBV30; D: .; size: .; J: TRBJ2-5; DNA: TGTGCCTGGAGTCCCTTCCTCTTGCGGGGACAAGAGACCCAGTACTTC; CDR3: CAWSPFLLRGQETQYF
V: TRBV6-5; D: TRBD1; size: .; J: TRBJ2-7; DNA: TGTGCCAGCAGTTCCCCACCGGGACAGGGAACGAAACAGTACTTC; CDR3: CASSSPPGQGTKQYF
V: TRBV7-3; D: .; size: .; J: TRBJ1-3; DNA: TGTGCCAGCAGCTCCCCGTCCCTGAGGGGAAACACCATATATTTT; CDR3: CASSSPSLRGNTIYF
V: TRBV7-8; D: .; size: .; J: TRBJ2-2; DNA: TGTGCCAGCAGCTTTCGGGGGTCCGGGGAGCTGTTTTTT; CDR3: CASSFRGSGELFF
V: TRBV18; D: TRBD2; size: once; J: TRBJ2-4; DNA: TGTGCCAGCTCCCACAGCCTTCGGGGGGGCAAAAACATTCAGTACTTC; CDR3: CASSHSLRGGKNIQYF
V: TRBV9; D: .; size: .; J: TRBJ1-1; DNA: TGTGCCAGCAGCCTGGGACAGAACACTGAAGCTTTCTTT; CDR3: CASSLGQNTEAFF
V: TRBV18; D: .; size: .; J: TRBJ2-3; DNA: TGTGCCAGCTCACCACTTATTAGCACAGATACGCAGTATTTT; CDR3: CASSPLISTDTQYF
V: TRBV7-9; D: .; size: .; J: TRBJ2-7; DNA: TGTGCCAGCAGCCCGAGTCGCGGGGCCGAGCAGTACTTC; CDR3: CASSPSRGAEQYF
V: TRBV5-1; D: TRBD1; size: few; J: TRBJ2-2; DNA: TGCGCCAGCAGCTCGGGACAGGGAAGGACCGGGGAGCTGTTTTTT; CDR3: CASSSGQGRTGELFF
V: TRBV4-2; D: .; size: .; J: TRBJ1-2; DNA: TGTGCCAGCAGCCAAGAGGGACTGGGATCACATGGCTACACCTTC; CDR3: CASSQEGLGSHGYTF
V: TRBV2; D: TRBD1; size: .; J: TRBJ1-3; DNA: TGTGCCAGCAGTATTCTCGCGCAGGGGGCTGGAAACACCATATATTTT; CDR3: CASSILAQGAGNTIYF
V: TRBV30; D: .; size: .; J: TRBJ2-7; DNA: TGTGCCTGGAGTGTAGCCGGGAGTGGAGGCGAGCAGTACTTC; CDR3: CAWSVAGSGGEQYF
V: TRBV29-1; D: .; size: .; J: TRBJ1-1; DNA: TGCAGCGTTCGAGGGGGGGGCAGGGACACTGAAGCTTTCTTT; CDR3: CSVRGGGRDTEAFF
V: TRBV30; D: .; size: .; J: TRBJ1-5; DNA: TGTGCCTGGGGGAGTGACAGCAATCAGCCCCAGCATTTT; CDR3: CAWGSDSNQPQHF
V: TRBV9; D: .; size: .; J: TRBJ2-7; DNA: TGTGCCAGCAGCGTAGGACTAGTCACCTACGAGCAGTACTTC; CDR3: CASSVGLVTYEQYF
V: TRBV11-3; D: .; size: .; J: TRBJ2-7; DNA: TGTGCCAGCAGCTTAGATCCCTCCGAGCAGTACTTC; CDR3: CASSLDPSEQYF
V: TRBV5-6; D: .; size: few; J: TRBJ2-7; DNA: TGTGCCAGCAGCTTGGGAACTAGAAACGAGCAGTACTTC; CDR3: CASSLGTRNEQYF
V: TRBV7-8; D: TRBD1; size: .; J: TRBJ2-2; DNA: TGTGCCACCGCCCCCAGGGGGCGAAACACCGGGGAGCTGTTTTTT; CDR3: CATAPRGRNTGELFF
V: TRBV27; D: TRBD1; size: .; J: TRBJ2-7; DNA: TGTGCCAGCAGTCGGCGCCCGGGACAGGGTTCCTACGAGCAGTACTTC; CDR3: CASSRRPGQGSYEQYF
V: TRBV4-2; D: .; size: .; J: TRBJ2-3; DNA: TGTGCCAGCAGCCAAACAGGGAGAAATGGGGATACGCAGTATTTT; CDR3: CASSQTGRNGDTQYF
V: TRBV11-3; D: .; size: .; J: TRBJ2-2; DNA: TGTGCCAGCAGCCCCCAGGCGCCAAACACCGGGGAGCTGTTTTTT; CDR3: CASSPQAPNTGELFF
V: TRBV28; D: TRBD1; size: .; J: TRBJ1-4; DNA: TGTGCCAGCAGTTCGACAGGGTTGGGAGAAAAACTGTTTTTT; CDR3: CASSSTGLGEKLFF
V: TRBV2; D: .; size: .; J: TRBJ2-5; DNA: TGTGCCAGCAGTGAAAACTTCCAAGAGACCCAGTACTTC; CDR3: CASSENFQETQYF
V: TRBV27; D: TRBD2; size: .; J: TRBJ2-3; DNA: TGTGCCAGCAGTTTTAGCGGGAGTGGGACAGATACGCAGTATTTT; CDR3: CASSFSGSGTDTQYF
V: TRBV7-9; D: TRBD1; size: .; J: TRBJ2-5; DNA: TGTGCCAGCAGCTTGACAGGGGGAGTGCGGCTAGGAGAGACCCAGTACTTC; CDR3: CASSLTGGVRLGETQYF
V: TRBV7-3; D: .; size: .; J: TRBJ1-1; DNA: TGTGCCAGCAGCTTTTCCGGGGACACTGAAGCTTTCTTT; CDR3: CASSFSGDTEAFF
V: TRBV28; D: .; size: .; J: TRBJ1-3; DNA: TGTGCCAGCAGGGGAGCGGGAAACACCATATATTTT; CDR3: CASRGAGNTIYF
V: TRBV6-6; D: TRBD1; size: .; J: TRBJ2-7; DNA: TGTGCCAGCAGTTACTCAGGGGACAGGGGTAGGCAGTACTTC; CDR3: CASSYSGDRGRQYF
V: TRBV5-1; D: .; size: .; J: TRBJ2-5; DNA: TGCGCCAGCAGCTTGAATCCGACAACGGTGGACCAAGAGACCCAGTACTTC; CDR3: CASSLNPTTVDQETQYF
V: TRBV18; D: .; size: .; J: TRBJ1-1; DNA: TGTGCCAGCTCACCCATACTCACTGAAGCTTTCTTT; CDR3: CASSPILTEAFF
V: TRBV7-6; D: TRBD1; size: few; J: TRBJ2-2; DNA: TGTGCCAGCAGCTTATTGAGACAGGGGCGGGTCGGGGAGCTGTTTTTT; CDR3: CASSLLRQGRVGELFF
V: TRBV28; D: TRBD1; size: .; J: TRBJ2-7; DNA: TGTGCCAGCAGTTTCGGTATTCGGACAGGGACCTACGAGCAGTACTTC; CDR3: CASSFGIRTGTYEQYF
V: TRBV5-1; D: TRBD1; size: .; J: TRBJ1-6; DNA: TGCGCCAGCAGCTTGGCTGTGGGACAGACGAATTCACCCCTCCACTTT; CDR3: CASSLAVGQTNSPLHF
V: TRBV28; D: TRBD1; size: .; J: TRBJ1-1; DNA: TGTGCCAGCAGCCCAATCACAGGGGGCGTCATTGAAGCTTTCTTT; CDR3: CASSPITGGVIEAFF
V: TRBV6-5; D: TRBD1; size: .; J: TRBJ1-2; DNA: TGTGCCACCAAACAGGGGGGGCTCTATGGCTACACCTTC; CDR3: CATKQGGLYGYTF